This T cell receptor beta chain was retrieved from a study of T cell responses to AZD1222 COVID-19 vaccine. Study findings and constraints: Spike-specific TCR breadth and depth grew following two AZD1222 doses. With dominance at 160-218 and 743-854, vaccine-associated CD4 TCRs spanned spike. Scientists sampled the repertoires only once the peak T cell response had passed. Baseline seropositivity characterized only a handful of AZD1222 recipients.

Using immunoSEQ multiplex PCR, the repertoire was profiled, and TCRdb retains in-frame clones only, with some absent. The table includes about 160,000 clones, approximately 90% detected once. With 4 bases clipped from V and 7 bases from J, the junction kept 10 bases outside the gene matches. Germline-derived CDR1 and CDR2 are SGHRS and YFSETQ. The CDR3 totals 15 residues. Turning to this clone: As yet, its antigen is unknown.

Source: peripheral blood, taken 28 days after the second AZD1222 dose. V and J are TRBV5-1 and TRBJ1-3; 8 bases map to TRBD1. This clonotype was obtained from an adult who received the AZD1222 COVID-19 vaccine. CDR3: CASSLDDRGLNTIYF. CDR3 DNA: TGCGCCAGCAGCCTGGATGACAGGGGACTTAACACCATATATTTT.